The rows below give T cell receptor beta chains drawn from one sample of a study of identical twins. TCRdb reprocessed the 5' RACE reads with MiXCR, giving one entry per CDR3 protein. This sample carries roughly 480,000 distinct CDR3 sequences, roughly 24% of them seen once, and the ten largest clones take over 2.5%. The same sample was also studied in work on T cells expressing NK-cell markers.

The sequenced sample consisted of CD4+ T cells sorted from blood. The receptors shown here come from a woman younger than 30 in good health. Each CDR3 is given with its conserved first and last residue. The D gene is left open where the match is weak. Clone size is stated in some rows and not others, as once, few, many or a class when expanded.

d_call	j_call	clone_size	v_call	cdr3_nt	cdr3_aa
NA	TRBJ1-1	few	TRBV5-1	TGCGCCAGCAGCTTGGCCGACGGGGGGGTGAACACTGAAGCTTTCTTT	CASSLADGGVNTEAFF
NA	TRBJ2-7	few	TRBV15	TGTGCCACCAGCAGAGATCCCCCCCGGTTAAGCTCCTACGAGCAGTACTTC	CATSRDPPRLSSYEQYF
NA	TRBJ2-4	NA	TRBV20-1	TGCAGTGCTCGACGTAGTCGGGGCGGCAAAAACATTCAGTACTTC	CSARRSRGGKNIQYF
NA	TRBJ2-7	few	TRBV20-1	TGCAGTGGTGGGACTCTCCACGAGCAGTACTTC	CSGGTLHEQYF
NA	TRBJ2-2	NA	TRBV2	TGTGCCAGCAGTGGGCAGCGGACCACCGGGGAGCTGTTTTTT	CASSGQRTTGELFF
NA	TRBJ1-2	NA	TRBV12-5	TGTGCTAGTGGTTTAGAAACTGTTGGGGGCTACACCTTC	CASGLETVGGYTF
NA	TRBJ2-1	NA	TRBV4-2	TGTGCCAGCAGCCAAGGGGGAGCAGCCCCCTCCTACAATGAGCAGTTCTTC	CASSQGGAAPSYNEQFF
NA	TRBJ1-5	few	TRBV2	TGTGCCAGCAGTGAAGAACAGGGTTCTCAGCCCCAGCATTTT	CASSEEQGSQPQHF
TRBD2	TRBJ2-1	many	TRBV5-1	TGCGCCAGCAGCGGGGGGGACTCCTACAATGAGCAGTTCTTC	CASSGGDSYNEQFF
TRBD1	TRBJ1-1	few	TRBV10-3	TGTGCCATCAGACGACAGGGGGTAATGGAGACTGAAGCTTTCTTT	CAIRRQGVMETEAFF
NA	TRBJ1-5	NA	TRBV5-1	TGCGCCAGCAGCTTGAACAGCCTCAATCAGCCCCAGCATTTT	CASSLNSLNQPQHF
NA	TRBJ1-5	few	TRBV10-3	TGTGCCATCAGTCGAGGGGGATCCGGACCAGGGCCCCAGCATTTT	CAISRGGSGPGPQHF
TRBD2	TRBJ2-7	few	TRBV5-5	TGTGCCAGCAGCTTGAGCCTAGCGGGGGGAAACGAGCAGTACTTC	CASSLSLAGGNEQYF
TRBD2	TRBJ2-2	NA	TRBV9	TGTGCCAGCAGCGGCGGGGGGGCTAACACCGGGGAGCTGTTTTTT	CASSGGGANTGELFF
TRBD1	TRBJ1-3	NA	TRBV5-1	TGCGCCAGCAGCAGAACCGGACAGGACAGTGGAAACACCATATATTTT	CASSRTGQDSGNTIYF
TRBD2	TRBJ2-1	NA	TRBV20-1	TGCAGTGCTAGGGCCCGTGGTAGCGGGGCCCCCAATGAGCAGTTCTTC	CSARARGSGAPNEQFF
NA	TRBJ2-6	NA	TRBV10-1	TGCGCCAGCAGTGATGGTTTTTCTGGGGCCAACGTCCTGACTTTC	CASSDGFSGANVLTF
NA	TRBJ1-2	few	TRBV20-1	TGCAGTGTCGGAGACAGGAACTATGGCTACACCTTC	CSVGDRNYGYTF
TRBD1	TRBJ2-7	NA	TRBV20-1	TGCAGTGCCCCCCCGACAGGGGCCTCGCGCGAGCAGTACTTC	CSAPPTGASREQYF
NA	TRBJ2-1	NA	TRBV3-1	TGTGCCAGCAGCCAAGTATCCCAACTTACCCAGAGGGAGCAGTTCTTC	CASSQVSQLTQREQFF
TRBD2	TRBJ2-5	few	TRBV3-1	TGTGCCAGCAGCCAAGATCCACTAGCGGTTCAAGAGACCCAGTACTTC	CASSQDPLAVQETQYF
NA	TRBJ2-1	NA	TRBV5-1	TGCGCCAGCAGCTTGGGGGCCCGACCCAATGAGCAGTTCTTC	CASSLGARPNEQFF
NA	TRBJ2-2	few	TRBV20-1	TGCAGTGCTAGTAGTGTAGACACCGGGGAGCTGTTTTTT	CSASSVDTGELFF
NA	TRBJ2-5	once	TRBV5-8	TGTGCCAGCAGCCCCGGCCCCCCCGTGGCCCAGTACTTC	CASSPGPPVAQYF
TRBD2	TRBJ2-3	few	TRBV29-1	TGCAGCGTTAAGGGGGCGACGGCGGGAGGGGATACGCAGTATTTT	CSVKGATAGGDTQYF
TRBD1	TRBJ2-7	NA	TRBV5-1	TGCGCCAGCAGGGACAGGGTCAACGAGCAGTACTTC	CASRDRVNEQYF